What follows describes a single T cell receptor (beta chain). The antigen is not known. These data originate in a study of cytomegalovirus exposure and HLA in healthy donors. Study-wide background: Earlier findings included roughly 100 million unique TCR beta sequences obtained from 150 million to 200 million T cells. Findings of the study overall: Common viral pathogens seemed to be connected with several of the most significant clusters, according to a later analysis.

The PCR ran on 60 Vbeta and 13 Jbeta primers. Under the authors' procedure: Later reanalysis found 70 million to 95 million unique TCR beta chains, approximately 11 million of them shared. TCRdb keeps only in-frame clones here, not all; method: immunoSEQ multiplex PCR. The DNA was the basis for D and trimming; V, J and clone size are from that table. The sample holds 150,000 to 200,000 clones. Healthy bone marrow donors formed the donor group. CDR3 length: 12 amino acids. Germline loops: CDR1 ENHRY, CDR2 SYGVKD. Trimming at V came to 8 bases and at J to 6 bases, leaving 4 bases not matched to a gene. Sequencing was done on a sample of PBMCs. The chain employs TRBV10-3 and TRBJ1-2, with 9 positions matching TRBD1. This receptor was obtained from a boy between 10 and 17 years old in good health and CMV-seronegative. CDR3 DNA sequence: TGTGCCATCGAGGACAGGGGAGATGGCTACACCTTC. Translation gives CAIEDRGDGYTF.